This T cell receptor (beta chain) was obtained from a study of blood T cell repertoires in COVID-19. Study context: The United States, Italy and Spain supplied acute and convalescent COVID-19 samples.

Cohort placement rested on clinical history that participants reported themselves. Exposed enrollees encountered a COVID-19 case at some point within 2 weeks before study entry. V lost 4 bases, J lost 0 bases, and 13 bases lay in between. This CDR3 has 15 amino acids. CDR1 and CDR2 from the germline V gene are SGHRS and YFSETQ. Source study methods: Amplified reference gene primers provided the basis for estimating nucleated cell counts. TCRdb's table, derived via immunoSEQ multiplex PCR, lists solely in-frame clones and lacks some. V and J calls and clone size are as listed in that table; D and trimming were resolved from the DNA. The profile covers approximately 250,000 clones, with around 90% appearing a single time and about 3.1% taken by the ten largest.

The sample taken for sequencing was PBMCs or T cells enriched from blood (not recorded which). The chain has TRBV5-1 and TRBJ1-1; D is perhaps TRBD1 (5 bases). The source of this sequence is a woman between 40 and 55 years old who had been exposed to COVID-19. CDR3 in DNA: TGCGCCAGCAGCCTGTTCCCAGGGATGAACACTGAAGCTTTCTTT. Translated: CASSLFPGMNTEAFF.